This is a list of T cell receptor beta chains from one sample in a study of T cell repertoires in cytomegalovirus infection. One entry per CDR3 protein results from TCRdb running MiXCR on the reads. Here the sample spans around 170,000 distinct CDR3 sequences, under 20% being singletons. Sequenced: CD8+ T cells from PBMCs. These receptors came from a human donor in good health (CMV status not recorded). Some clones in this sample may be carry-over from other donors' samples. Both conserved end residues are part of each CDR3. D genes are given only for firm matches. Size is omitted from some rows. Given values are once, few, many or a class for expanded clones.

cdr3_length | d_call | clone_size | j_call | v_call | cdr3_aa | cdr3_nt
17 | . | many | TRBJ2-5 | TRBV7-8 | CASSLGAGQKRKETQYF | TGTGCCAGCAGCTTAGGAGCAGGGCAGAAGAGGAAAGAGACCCAGTACTTC
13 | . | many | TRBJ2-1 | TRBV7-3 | CASSLDFYNEQFF | TGTGCCAGCAGCTTGGACTTCTACAATGAGCAGTTCTTC
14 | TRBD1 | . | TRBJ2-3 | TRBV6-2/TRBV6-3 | CASSSPTGMDTQYF | TGTGCCAGCAGTTCGCCGACAGGGATGGATACGCAGTATTTT
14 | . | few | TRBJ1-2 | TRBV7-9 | CASSLPGANYGYTF | TGTGCCAGCAGCTTACCAGGGGCTAACTATGGCTACACCTTC
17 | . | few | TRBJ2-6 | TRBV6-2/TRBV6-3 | CASSLDSVFSGANVLTF | TGTGCCAGCAGTCTTGATTCAGTCTTCTCTGGGGCCAACGTCCTGACTTTC
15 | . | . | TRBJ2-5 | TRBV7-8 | CASSPTQGTQETQYF | TGTGCCAGCAGCCCGACACAGGGAACCCAAGAGACCCAGTACTTC
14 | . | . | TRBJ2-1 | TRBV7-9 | CASSLSLGANEQFF | TGTGCCAGCAGCTTATCTCTGGGTGCGAATGAGCAGTTCTTC
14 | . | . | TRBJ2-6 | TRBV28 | CASSSPKRANVLTF | TGTGCCAGCAGTTCGCCAAAAAGAGCCAACGTCCTGACTTTC
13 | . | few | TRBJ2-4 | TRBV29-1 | CSVEALIGNIQYF | TGCAGCGTTGAGGCCCTTATAGGAAACATTCAGTACTTC
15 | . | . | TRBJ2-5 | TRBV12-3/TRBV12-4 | CASRDSDLNQETQYF | TGTGCCAGCAGAGACAGCGACCTTAACCAAGAGACCCAGTACTTC
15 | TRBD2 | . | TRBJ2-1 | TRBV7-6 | CASSFGTSGPDEQFF | TGTGCCAGCAGCTTCGGGACTAGCGGGCCGGATGAGCAGTTCTTC
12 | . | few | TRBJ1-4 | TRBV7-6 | CALGGSGEKLFF | TGTGCTCTCGGGGGGAGCGGTGAAAAACTGTTTTTT
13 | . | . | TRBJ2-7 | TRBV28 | CASSLTGLYEQYF | TGTGCCAGCAGTCTCACAGGGCTCTACGAGCAGTACTTC
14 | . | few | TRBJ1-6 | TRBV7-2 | CASSELSYNSPLHF | TGTGCCAGCAGCGAATTATCCTATAATTCACCCCTCCACTTT
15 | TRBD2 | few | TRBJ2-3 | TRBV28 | CASRALAGGTDTQYF | TGTGCCAGCAGGGCTCTAGCGGGAGGCACAGATACGCAGTATTTT
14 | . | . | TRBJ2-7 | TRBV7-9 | CASSSPTGAYEQYF | TGTGCCAGCAGCTCACCAACGGGGGCCTACGAGCAGTACTTC
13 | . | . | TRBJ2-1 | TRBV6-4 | CASSVGEEWEQFF | TGTGCCAGCAGTGTTGGAGAGGAGTGGGAGCAGTTCTTC
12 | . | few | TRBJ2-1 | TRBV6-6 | CAGGDRSIEQFF | TGTGCCGGGGGGGACAGGTCAATTGAGCAGTTCTTC
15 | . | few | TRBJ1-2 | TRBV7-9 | CASSSGAVGEDGYTF | TGTGCCAGCAGCTCCGGGGCGGTGGGGGAGGATGGCTACACCTTC
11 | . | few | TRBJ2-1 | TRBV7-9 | CASLSVNEQFF | TGTGCCAGCCTGTCGGTGAATGAGCAGTTCTTC
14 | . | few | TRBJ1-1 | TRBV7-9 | CASRKPKVNTEAFF | TGTGCCAGCAGAAAACCAAAAGTGAACACTGAAGCTTTCTTT
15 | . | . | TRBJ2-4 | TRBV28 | CASSLESLAKNIQYF | TGTGCCAGCAGTTTGGAATCCCTAGCCAAAAACATTCAGTACTTC
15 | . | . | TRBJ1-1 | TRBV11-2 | CASSYRGRELDEAFF | TGTGCCAGCAGCTATAGGGGCAGGGAACTCGATGAAGCTTTCTTT
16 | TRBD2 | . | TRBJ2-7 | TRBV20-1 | CSARDPPGLDSYEQYF | TGCAGTGCTAGAGATCCACCGGGACTAGACTCCTACGAGCAGTACTTC
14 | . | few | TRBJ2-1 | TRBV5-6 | CASSFTRSYNEQFF | TGTGCCAGCAGCTTTACCCGATCCTACAATGAGCAGTTCTTC
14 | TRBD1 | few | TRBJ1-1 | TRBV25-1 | CASQQGGLNTEAFF | TGTGCCAGCCAACAGGGGGGATTGAACACTGAAGCTTTCTTT
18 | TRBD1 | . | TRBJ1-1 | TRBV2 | CASSEALGDRASNTEAFF | TGTGCCAGCAGTGAAGCGCTAGGAGACAGGGCTTCGAACACTGAAGCTTTCTTT
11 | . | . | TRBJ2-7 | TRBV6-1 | CASSESEEQYF | TGTGCCAGCAGTGAATCGGAGGAGCAGTACTTC
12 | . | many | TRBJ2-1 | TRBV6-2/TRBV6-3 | CASKYGYNEQFF | TGTGCCAGCAAATACGGCTACAATGAGCAGTTCTTC
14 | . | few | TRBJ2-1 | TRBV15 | CATSTQSSYNEQFF | TGTGCCACCAGCACCCAAAGCTCCTACAATGAGCAGTTCTTC
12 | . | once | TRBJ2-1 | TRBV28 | CAIGETYNEQFF | TGTGCCATCGGGGAAACCTACAATGAGCAGTTCTTC
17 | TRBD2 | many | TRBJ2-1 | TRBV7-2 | CASSFLSTSGTYNEQFF | TGTGCCAGCAGCTTCCTCTCGACTAGCGGGACTTACAATGAGCAGTTCTTC
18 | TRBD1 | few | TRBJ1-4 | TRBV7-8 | CASSLFPGGAPTNEKLFF | TGTGCCAGCAGCTTATTTCCAGGGGGCGCCCCAACTAATGAAAAACTGTTTTTT
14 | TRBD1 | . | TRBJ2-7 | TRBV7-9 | CASSQDRPKGEQYF | TGTGCCAGCAGCCAGGACAGGCCCAAGGGCGAGCAGTACTTC
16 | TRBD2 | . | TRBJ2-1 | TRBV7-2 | CASSPMGTSGGNEQFF | TGTGCCAGCAGCCCGATGGGGACTAGCGGGGGGAATGAGCAGTTCTTC
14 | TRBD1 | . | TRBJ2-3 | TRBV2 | CASSSGQALDTQYF | TGTGCCAGCAGTTCGGGACAGGCCTTGGATACGCAGTATTTT
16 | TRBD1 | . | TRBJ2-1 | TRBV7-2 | CASSSDRKSPHNEQFF | TGTGCCAGCAGCTCGGACAGGAAATCTCCCCACAATGAGCAGTTCTTC
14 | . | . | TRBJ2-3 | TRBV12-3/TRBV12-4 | CASSFLGATDTQYF | TGTGCCAGCAGTTTCCTTGGGGCCACAGATACGCAGTATTTT
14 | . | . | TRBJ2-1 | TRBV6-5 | CASSYLGQFGEQFF | TGTGCCAGCAGTTACCTCGGACAATTTGGTGAGCAGTTCTTC
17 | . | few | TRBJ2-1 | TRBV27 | CASSSSVGGRTYNEQFF | TGTGCCAGCAGTTCCTCTGTCGGAGGGCGCACCTACAATGAGCAGTTCTTC
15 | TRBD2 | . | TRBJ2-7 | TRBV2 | CASSEVGLRPYEQYF | TGTGCCAGCAGTGAAGTGGGACTACGACCCTACGAGCAGTACTTC
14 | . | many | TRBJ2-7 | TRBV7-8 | CASSLPGQRYEQYF | TGTGCCAGCAGCTTACCGGGACAAAGGTACGAGCAGTACTTC
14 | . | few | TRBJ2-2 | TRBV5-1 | CASSLPLGPGELFF | TGCGCCAGCAGCCTACCTCTAGGGCCCGGGGAGCTGTTTTTT
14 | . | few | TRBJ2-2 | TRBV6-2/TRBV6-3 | CASSSRSLAGELFF | TGTGCCAGCAGCTCGCGGAGCTTGGCCGGGGAGCTGTTTTTT
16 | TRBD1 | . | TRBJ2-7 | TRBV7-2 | CASSPTGTGLFVEQYF | TGTGCCAGCAGCCCAACCGGGACAGGGCTTTTTGTGGAGCAGTACTTC
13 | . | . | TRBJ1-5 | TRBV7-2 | CASEGASNQPQHF | TGTGCCAGCGAAGGCGCCAGCAATCAGCCCCAGCATTTT
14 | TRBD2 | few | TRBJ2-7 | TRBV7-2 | CASSAVAGVYEQYF | TGTGCCAGCAGCGCGGTAGCGGGAGTGTACGAGCAGTACTTC
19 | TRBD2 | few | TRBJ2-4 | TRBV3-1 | CASSQEERGGRGAKNIQYF | TGTGCCAGCAGCCAAGAGGAACGGGGGGGAAGAGGAGCCAAAAACATTCAGTACTTC
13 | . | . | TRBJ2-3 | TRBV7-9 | CASSFRPADTQYF | TGTGCCAGCAGCTTCCGCCCAGCGGATACGCAGTATTTT
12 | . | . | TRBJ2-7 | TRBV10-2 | CASKGQFNEQYF | TGCGCCAGCAAAGGACAGTTTAACGAGCAGTACTTC
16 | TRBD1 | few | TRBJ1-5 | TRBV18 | CASSKARDRQNQPQHF | TGTGCCAGCTCAAAGGCCCGGGACAGGCAAAATCAGCCCCAGCATTTT
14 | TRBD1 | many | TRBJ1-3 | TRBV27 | CASSLSGQGNTIYF | TGTGCCAGCAGTTTATCGGGACAGGGAAACACCATATATTTT
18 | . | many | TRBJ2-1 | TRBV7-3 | CASSLGGPGRAAYNEQFF | TGTGCCAGCAGCCTAGGGGGGCCCGGGCGCGCCGCCTACAATGAGCAGTTCTTC
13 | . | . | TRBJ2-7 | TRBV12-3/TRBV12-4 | CASSLGTRYEQYF | TGTGCCAGCAGTTTAGGGACCCGCTACGAGCAGTACTTC
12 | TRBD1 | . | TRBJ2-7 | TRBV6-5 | CASSPTGVEQYF | TGTGCCAGCAGCCCGACAGGGGTCGAGCAGTACTTC
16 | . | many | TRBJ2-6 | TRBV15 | CATSPKAGAGANVLTF | TGTGCCACCAGCCCGAAGGCAGGGGCTGGGGCCAACGTCCTGACTTTC
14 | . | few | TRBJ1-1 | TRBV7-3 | CASSLYESNTEAFF | TGTGCCAGCAGCTTATATGAGTCGAACACTGAAGCTTTCTTT